Shown below are 24 T cell receptor beta chains from a single sample sequenced in a study of blood T cell repertoires in COVID-19. Produced via immunoSEQ multiplex PCR; TCRdb's table is partial and in-frame only. The table lists fewer than 80,000 clones, about 80% of them singletons. Sequenced input: peripheral blood. These receptors were taken from a man aged 60-69 years with COVID-19, enrolled during active disease.

The chain joins TRBV11-2 to TRBJ2-7, with D maybe TRBD1 (5 bases). CDR1 is SGHAT and CDR2 is FQNNGV in the germline V gene. Trimming left V 1 base short and J 3 bases short, with 13 bases between. There are 15 residues in the CDR3. The CDR3 region is CASSLGYGANYEQYF. The CDR3 nucleotides read TGTGCCAGCAGCTTAGGTTATGGGGCAAACTACGAGCAGTACTTC. The complete variable domain, with remaining parts taken from reference TRBV11-2 and TRBJ2-7, reads EAGVAQSPRYKIIEKRQSVAFWCNPISGHATLYWYQQILGQGPKLLIQFQNNGVVDDSQLPKDRFSAERLKGVDSTLKIQPAKLEDSAVYLCASSLGYGANYEQYFGPGTRLTVT.

In its sample, this clone was seen a few times. The chain carries TRBV4-2 and TRBJ2-7; TRBD2 matches 8 bases. This CDR3 is 16 amino acids long. Germline V lookup: CDR1 LGHNA, CDR2 YNFKEQ. Losses at the gene ends were 0 bases for V and 6 bases for J; bases not matched to a gene: 10. The CDR3 DNA reads as TGTGCCAGCAGCCAAGATGGTGACGGGAGGGCCGTCGAGCAGTACTTC. Protein: CASSQDGDGRAVEQYF.

CDR3 sequence: CASSDRGHIQYF. The CDR3 DNA reads TGTGCCAGCAGCGACAGGGGCCACATTCAGTACTTC. The chain recombines TRBV7-2 with TRBJ2-4; 8 nucleotides match TRBD1. Germline trimming cut 5 bases from V and 8 bases from J; bases unmatched to any gene: 2. Germline CDR1 is SGHTA and CDR2 is FQGNSA. The CDR3 spans 12 residues.

The genes are TRBV5-3 and TRBJ2-2; perhaps TRBD2 as D (6 bases). TRBV5-3 is annotated as an ORF whose role is uncertain. Trimming cost V 4 bases and J 7 bases, with 17 bases left between them. The CDR3 totals 15 residues. The chain's CDR3 is CARSPVRGSFGELFF. DNA for the CDR3: TGTGCCAGAAGCCCCGTGCGGGGCAGTTTCGGGGAGCTGTTTTTT.

This chain joins TRBV6-5 and TRBJ1-1; D is possibly TRBD1 (6 bases). The CDR3 is 12 amino acids. V was pared by 8 bases and J by 1 base, with 8 bases between. Germline CDR1 MNHEY, CDR2 SVGAGI. The CDR3 DNA reads TGTGCCAGCGGACAGCCGAACACTGAAGCTTTCTTT. Translation gives CASGQPNTEAFF.

This clone was counted ten times or more. The chain employs TRBV19 and TRBJ1-5, with 9 nucleotides matching TRBD1. The trim removed 4 bases at V and 2 bases at J, leaving 6 bases unmatched. CDR1 LNHDA and CDR2 SQIVND come from the germline V gene (reference sequence). The CDR3 covers 16 residues. CDR3 nucleotides: TGTGCCAGTAGTAAACGGACAGGGGATGGCAATCAGCCCCAGCATTTT. This gives the protein CASSKRTGDGNQPQHF. The full variable domain, rest sourced from reference TRBV19 and TRBJ1-5, is DGGITQSPKYLFRKEGQNVTLSCEQNLNHDAMYWYRQDPGQGLRLIYYSQIVNDFQKGDIAEGYSVSREKKESFPLTVTSAQKNPTAFYLCASSKRTGDGNQPQHFGDGTRLSIL.

The J gene is TRBJ2-3, the V gene TRBV21-1; the table's TRBD2 call for D was not verified on the DNA. TRBV21-1 is deemed a pseudogene. There are 17 residues in the CDR3. In DNA, the CDR3 is TGTGCCAGCAGCGCCCGAAGGACGGGAAGTAGCACAGATACGCAGTATTTT. Its translation is CASSARRTGSSTDTQYF.

This clone was detected a few times. The rearrangement links TRBV10-2 to TRBJ1-1; 8 bases agree with TRBD1. The CDR3 is 11 residues long. CDR1 and CDR2 (germline): WSHSY, SAAADI. V trimming: 7 bases; J trimming: 10 bases; junction bases outside the gene matches: 5. As DNA, the CDR3 is TGCGCCAGCAAGGCAGGGGGCTCAGCTTTCTTT. It codes for CASKAGGSAFF.

On this clone: Other nucleotide sequences in the sample specify the same CDR3. This chain connects TRBV7-3 to TRBJ2-5, with D perhaps TRBD2 (5 bases). V was shortened by 5 bases and J by 1 base, with 11 bases between the two germline ends. This CDR3 has 14 residues. CDR1 SGHTA and CDR2 FQGTGA come from the germline V gene. Written as DNA, the CDR3 is TGTGCCAGCAGCCTAGCCGGTGGCCAAGAGACCCAGTACTTC. Protein product: CASSLAGGQETQYF.

This chain connects TRBV5-4 to TRBJ2-3; weak D call: TRBD1 (6 bases). Germline-derived CDR1 and CDR2 are SGHNT and YYREEE (reference sequence). The CDR3 runs 15 residues. V gave up 0 bases and J gave up 0 bases, with 8 bases separating them. CDR3 amino acids: CASSLDRASTDTQYF. Here the CDR3 DNA reads TGTGCCAGCAGCTTGGACAGGGCTAGCACAGATACGCAGTATTTT.

The rearrangement joins TRBV2 to TRBJ2-1; the D is unclear. CDR3 length equals 14 residues. Germline lookup yields CDR1 SNHLY and CDR2 FYNNEI. V was pared by 5 bases and J by 6 bases, with 14 bases between. CDR3 sequence reads: CASSLALSLNEQFF. The DNA for the CDR3 is TGTGCCAGCAGTTTGGCCTTGTCTCTCAATGAGCAGTTCTTC.

This chain joins TRBV2 and TRBJ1-1; TRBD1 aligns across 7 bases. V lost 7 bases to trimming and J lost 1 base; unmatched junction nucleotides: 6. The V gene's germline CDR1 is SNHLY and CDR2 FYNNEI. The CDR3 contains 14 residues. CDR3: CASTPGTANTEAFF. CDR3 coding DNA: TGTGCCAGCACCCCCGGGACAGCGAACACTGAAGCTTTCTTT.

This clone was counted between two and nine times. The V gene is TRBV5-1, the J gene TRBJ1-6, with 9 bases fitting TRBD1. Germline values: CDR1 SGHRS, CDR2 YFSETQ. There are 21 residues in the CDR3. V shed 4 bases and J 3 bases; nucleotides not matched to a gene: 20. Written as DNA, the CDR3 is TGCGCCAGCAGCCTTCACCCACGGGACAGGGTGTCGGTAGGCTATAATTCACCCCTCCACTTT. Translating it yields CASSLHPRDRVSVGYNSPLHF.

CDR3: CASSLNSYYEQYF. CDR3 nucleotide sequence: TGTGCCAGCAGCTTGAATAGCTACTACGAGCAGTACTTC. The chain is built from TRBV5-5 and TRBJ2-7; D call uncertain. The CDR3 contains 13 residues. Deletions cut 1 base from V and 3 bases from J, with 8 bases between. Germline V gives CDR1 SGHKS, CDR2 YYEKEE (reference sequence).

V usage is TRBV4-1 and J usage is TRBJ1-6, with a weak D call TRBD1 (5 bases). The CDR3 is 15 residues long. Trimming pared 1 base from V and 9 bases from J, leaving 13 bases between. CDR1 MGHRA and CDR2 YSYEKL come from the germline V gene. This chain's CDR3 is CASSQVLRRGSPLHF. The CDR3 DNA follows: TGCGCCAGCAGCCAAGTATTACGGAGGGGTTCACCCCTCCACTTT.

The chain has TRBV24-1 and TRBJ2-1, with TRBD2 identical over 9 bases. From germline, CDR1 is KGHDR and CDR2 SFDVKD. Trimming at V came to 0 bases and at J to 3 bases, leaving 2 bases not matched to a gene. The CDR3 is made up of 16 amino acids. The CDR3 loop reads CATSDLAGGLYNEQFF. DNA of the CDR3: TGTGCCACCAGTGATTTGGCGGGGGGGCTCTACAATGAGCAGTTCTTC.

The chain is built from TRBV5-1 and TRBJ2-7; perhaps TRBD2 as D (6 bases). CDR1 is SGHRS and CDR2 is YFSETQ in the germline V gene. V was clipped by 0 bases and J by 0 bases, with 7 bases between them. The CDR3 loop spans 14 amino acids. In nucleotides, the CDR3 is TGCGCCAGCAGCTTGGAGCGGGCCTCCTACGAGCAGTACTTC. Translated, it gives CASSLERASYEQYF.

This rearrangement joins TRBV7-4 to TRBJ2-3; TRBD1 aligns across 8 bases. The CDR3 length is 15 residues. Trimming cost V 5 bases and J 2 bases; bases outside gene matches: 6. Per the germline V gene, CDR1 is SGHVT and CDR2 is SQSDAQ. CDR3 sequence reads: CASSPKDRATDTQYF. CDR3 bases: TGTGCCAGCAGCCCCAAGGACAGGGCCACAGATACGCAGTATTTT. The full variable domain, its missing parts supplied by reference TRBV7-4 and TRBJ2-3, is GAGVSQSPRYKVAKRGRDVALRCDSISGHVTLYWYRQTLGQGSEVLTYSQSDAQRDKSGRPSGRFSAERPERSVSTLKIQRTEQGDSAVYLCASSPKDRATDTQYFGPGTRLTVL.

The chain has TRBV28 and TRBJ1-1; 7 bases line up with TRBD1. V trimming: 8 bases; J trimming: 0 bases; junction bases outside the gene matches: 12. The CDR3 has 16 amino acids. CDR1 MDHEN and CDR2 SYDVKM come from the germline V gene. DNA of the CDR3: TGTGCCAGCGGGTTACAAACAGGGGCCGTGAACACTGAAGCTTTCTTT. It specifies CASGLQTGAVNTEAFF.

The rearrangement uses TRBV11-2 and TRBJ1-4; 9 nucleotides match TRBD1. The CDR3 is made up of 13 amino acids. Germline trimming cut 5 bases from V and 13 bases from J; bases unmatched to any gene: 8. CDR1 and CDR2 (germline): SGHAT, FQNNGV. The chain's CDR3 is CASSQQGASRLFF. The CDR3 bases are TGTGCCAGCAGCCAACAGGGGGCTAGTCGACTGTTTTTT.

The chain has TRBV12-3 or TRBV12-4 and TRBJ1-2, with unresolved D. V lost 4 bases and J 7 bases, leaving 10 bases between the germline ends. This CDR3 contains 12 residues. In DNA form, the CDR3 reads TGTGCCAGCAGTTCTGACGCGGCTGGCTACACCTTC. It yields the protein CASSSDAAGYTF.

The genes are TRBV4-1 and TRBJ2-5, with 7 bases aligning to TRBD2. V shed 4 bases and J 4 bases; nucleotides not matched to a gene: 3. CDR3 size: 13 residues. Germline CDR1 reads MGHRA; CDR2 reads YSYEKL. This chain's CDR3 is CASSLTGGETQYF. The CDR3 coding sequence is TGCGCCAGCAGCCTTACGGGAGGAGAGACCCAGTACTTC.

This clone has a single count. The chain joins TRBV24-1 to TRBJ1-2; the D gene is possibly TRBD1 (5 bases). Deletions cut 12 bases from V and 7 bases from J, with 20 bases between. The CDR3 contains 13 residues. The germline V gene encodes CDR1 KGHDR and CDR2 SFDVKD. This chain's CDR3 is CAPPMKGLAGYTF. The DNA for the CDR3 is TGTGCCCCGCCGATGAAGGGGTTGGCTGGCTACACCTTC.

The genes are TRBV30 and TRBJ1-4, with D unresolved. Germline loops: CDR1 GTSNPN, CDR2 SVGIG (reference sequence). The CDR3 totals 14 residues. The V end was cut by 3 bases, the J end by 4 bases, with 12 bases between. The CDR3 sequence: CAWSPSGFNEKLFF. In DNA, the CDR3 is TGTGCCTGGAGCCCTAGCGGGTTTAATGAAAAACTGTTTTTT.